What follows are 23 T cell receptor beta chains derived from one specimen sequenced in a study of T-cell reconstitution after alpha-beta-depleted transplantation in children (dated by TCRdb to 2016 to 2018). Library generation was performed with PCR. Sequencing was carried out with an Illumina HiSeq 2500. TCR libraries were prepared with molecular barcoding, using unique molecular identifiers to normalize TCRbeta repertoire quantification. TCRdb ran its own pipeline on the public reads, namely fastp trimming at Q25 and MiXCR clone calling, and kept in-frame beta chains. CDR3 protein sequences are deduplicated, and each keeps its most common genes and DNA. Present in this sample are approximately 390,000 distinct CDR3 sequences, approximately 11% of which were seen just once. The top ten constitute 4.5% to 6% of the sample. The source material was PBMCs from the stem cell graft donor, sampled from the stem cell graft. These receptors were taken from a human donor who donated a stem cell graft to a child with acute myeloid leukemia.

This clonotype was found a few times. This CDR3 reads CASSSLGLNFNNEQFF. The CDR3, as DNA: TGTGCCAGCAGTTCCCTGGGACTTAACTTTAACAATGAGCAGTTCTTC. The gene calls are TRBV7-2 and TRBJ2-1, with D maybe TRBD2 (6 bases). V lost 6 bases to trimming and J lost 5 bases, with 20 bases between them. The CDR3 covers 16 residues. Germline CDR1 and CDR2: SGHTA and FQGNSA.

Only a few counts were recorded for this clonotype. The genes are TRBV15 and TRBJ1-5; 9 bases are shared with TRBD1. This CDR3 region has 15 residues. V trimming: 2 bases; J trimming: 5 bases; junction bases outside the gene matches: 4. Germline V gives CDR1 LNHNV, CDR2 YYDKDF (reference sequence). CDR3 nucleotides: TGTGCCACCAGCAGAAGCGGGACAGGGCATCAGCCCCAGCATTTT. It is translated as CATSRSGTGHQPQHF.

This clonotype has more than one count but fewer than ten. V usage is TRBV5-1 and J usage is TRBJ2-5; D is possibly TRBD2 (5 bases). The germline V gene has CDR1 SGHRS and CDR2 YFSETQ. The CDR3 is 14 amino acids. The V and J ends lost 4 bases and 5 bases respectively, with 15 bases between them. CDR3 nucleotide sequence: TGCGCCAGCAGCGAGGGCCATATTGGGGAGACCCAGTACTTC. Amino acids: CASSEGHIGETQYF.

The rearrangement uses TRBV6-2 or TRBV6-3 and TRBJ1-2, with a weak D call TRBD1 (5 bases). This CDR3 is built from 16 residues. Trimming removed 0 bases from V and 3 bases from J, with 14 bases in between. The V gene's germline CDR1 is MNHEY and CDR2 SVGEGT. The CDR3 reads CASSYSRDLGDYGYTF. CDR3 nucleotides: TGTGCCAGCAGTTACTCGAGAGATCTAGGGGACTATGGCTACACCTTC.

This chain uses TRBV5-1 with TRBJ2-2, with D perhaps matching TRBD1 (6 bases). V was trimmed by 4 bases and J by 5 bases, leaving 12 bases between them. This CDR3 is 14 amino acids long. The germline V gene encodes CDR1 SGHRS and CDR2 YFSETQ. The CDR3 bases are TGCGCCAGCAGCCCCCTACAGGGTACCGGGGAGCTGTTTTTT. Encoded protein: CASSPLQGTGELFF.

This clonotype was observed a few times. The chain carries TRBV7-8 and TRBJ2-5; 11 positions agree with TRBD1. V gave up 5 bases and J gave up 5 bases; unmatched junction bases: 4. CDR3 length: 14 residues. CDR1 and CDR2 (germline): SGHVS, FQNEAQ. CDR3 sequence reads: CASSGGQGVETQYF. The CDR3 region has the DNA TGTGCCAGCAGCGGGGGACAGGGGGTTGAGACCCAGTACTTC.

This clonotype occurred many times. This chain uses TRBV7-2 with TRBJ2-5, with 11 positions matching TRBD2. V shed 3 bases and J 4 bases; nucleotides not matched to a gene: 1. The CDR3 sequence is 14 residues long. Germline loops: CDR1 SGHTA, CDR2 FQGNSA. The CDR3 here is CASSFTSGRETQYF. The CDR3 coding sequence is TGTGCCAGCAGCTTTACTAGCGGGAGAGAGACCCAGTACTTC.

This clonotype appeared a few times. The rearrangement links TRBV20-1 to TRBJ2-3; 10 positions agree with TRBD2. The CDR3 loop spans 14 amino acids. V lost 6 bases to trimming and J lost 7 bases; unmatched junction nucleotides: 10. Looked up from germline, CDR1 is DFQATT and CDR2 is SNEGSKA (reference sequence). In DNA, the CDR3 is TGCAGTGCCATTTCTAGCGGGGGAAAACATACGCAGTATTTT. Residues: CSAISSGGKHTQYF.

The chain carries TRBV20-1 and TRBJ1-2; unclear D gene. CDR1 is DFQATT, CDR2 SNEGSKA, per germline (reference sequence). The CDR3 covers 15 residues. V lost 0 bases to trimming and J lost 4 bases, with 15 bases between them. CDR3 DNA: TGCAGTGCTAGAGATTCGGGATTAGTAACCTATGGCTACACCTTC. Translating gives CSARDSGLVTYGYTF.

This clonotype was seen many times. The chain is built from TRBV4-1 and TRBJ1-1; D gene ambiguous. The CDR3 is made up of 12 amino acids. In germline, CDR1 is MGHRA, CDR2 YSYEKL. Trimming stripped 0 bases from V and 7 bases from J, with 6 bases between. CDR3 protein: CASSQDRVEAFF. The CDR3 DNA follows: TGCGCCAGCAGCCAAGATCGGGTTGAAGCTTTCTTT.

This clonotype turned up a few times. The chain's CDR3 is CASSFAGSQETQYF. Written as DNA, the CDR3 is TGTGCCAGCAGCTTCGCCGGCAGTCAAGAGACCCAGTACTTC. V usage is TRBV5-6 and J usage is TRBJ2-5, with D unclear. Trimming pared 2 bases from V and 2 bases from J, leaving 10 bases between. Germline CDR1 SGHDT, CDR2 YYEEEE. The CDR3 is 14 residues long.

This clonotype has just a few counts. The chain carries TRBV5-1 and TRBJ2-2; D is uncertain. This CDR3 comprises 14 residues. The ends were cut back, 5 bases at V and 0 bases at J, with 8 bases in the middle. The V gene's germline CDR1 is SGHRS and CDR2 YFSETQ. The CDR3 sequence is CASSTLANTGELFF. In DNA form, the CDR3 reads TGCGCCAGCAGTACACTCGCGAACACCGGGGAGCTGTTTTTT.

The chain is built from TRBV5-1 and TRBJ2-1; 9 bases map to TRBD2. The germline gives CDR1 SGHRS, CDR2 YFSETQ. The V and J ends lost 0 bases and 0 bases, in that order; junction bases with no gene match: 4. The CDR3 runs to 17 residues. CDR3 nucleotide sequence: TGCGCCAGCAGCTTGGAAAGTAGCGGGAGCTCCTACAATGAGCAGTTCTTC. Protein product: CASSLESSGSSYNEQFF.

The chain combines TRBV7-2 with TRBJ2-3; 8 bases fit TRBD2. CDR1 and CDR2 from the germline V gene are SGHTA and FQGNSA. J gave up 4 bases and V 1 base, and 7 bases lay outside the gene matches. The length of the CDR3 is 16 residues. The CDR3 region is CASSLDELAEADTQYF. The CDR3 nucleotides are TGTGCCAGCAGCTTAGACGAACTAGCGGAAGCAGATACGCAGTATTTT.

The J gene is TRBJ2-7, the V gene TRBV29-1, with 11 positions matching TRBD2. This CDR3 contains 13 residues. Per the germline V gene, CDR1 is SQVTM and CDR2 is ANQGSEA. V dropped 3 bases and J dropped 4; count of bases not matched to a gene: 2. CDR3 protein: CSVETSGDYEQYF. The CDR3 DNA follows: TGCAGCGTTGAGACTAGCGGGGATTACGAGCAGTACTTC.

The chain links TRBV3-1 to TRBJ2-7; D ambiguous. The CDR3 contains 14 residues. Between the trimmed V and J ends, which lost 3 bases and 4 bases, there was a span of 13 bases. Per germline, CDR1 LGHDT and CDR2 YNNKEL (reference sequence). CDR3 residues: CASSHSGREYEQYF. The CDR3 nucleotides are TGTGCCAGCAGCCATTCCGGGCGAGAATACGAGCAGTACTTC.

In nucleotides, the CDR3 is TGTGCTGAGAAGGGCGCGAATGAAGCTTTCTTT. Its translation is CAEKGANEAFF. The chain joins TRBV7-9 to TRBJ1-1; D call uncertain. This CDR3 has 11 residues. In germline, CDR1 is SEHNR, CDR2 FQNEAQ (reference sequence).

This clonotype was counted a few times. This chain joins TRBV12-3 or TRBV12-4 and TRBJ2-4; no clear D. The CDR3 consists of 14 residues. V shed 2 bases and J shed 0 bases, with 5 bases lying between them. The DNA for the CDR3 is TGTGCCAGCAGTTTATGGACAGCCAAAAACATTCAGTACTTC. Its protein is CASSLWTAKNIQYF.

This clonotype was picked up a small number of times. The chain combines TRBV5-5 with TRBJ2-7, with D hard to call. V was pared by 5 bases and J by 0 bases, with 15 bases between. Germline V gene sequence: CDR1 SGHKS, CDR2 YYEKEE (reference sequence). The CDR3 has 15 residues. CDR3 loop: CASSLLTLGSYEQYV. In DNA form, the CDR3 reads TGTGCCAGCAGTCTCCTCACCCTAGGCTCCTACGAGCAGTACGTC.

In its sample, this clonotype was seen a few times. The chain employs TRBV20-1 and TRBJ2-1; 9 positions match TRBD1. Germline assignment: CDR1 DFQATT and CDR2 SNEGSKA (reference sequence). Unmatched junction bases numbered 6, after V lost 6 bases and J lost 3 bases. CDR3 length: 14 residues. The CDR3 sequence: CSANRGPLYNEQFF. In nucleotides, the CDR3 is TGCAGTGCCAACAGGGGGCCCCTCTACAATGAGCAGTTCTTC.

This clonotype has just a few counts. This chain joins TRBV4-2 and TRBJ1-6, with TRBD1 matching 7 bases. The CDR3 contains 15 residues. V lost 1 base and J lost 7; bases outside the gene matches: 4. The germline CDR1 and CDR2 sequences are LGHNA and YNFKEQ. For the CDR3, the DNA is TGTGCCAGCAGCCAAGGACAGGGAGTCAATTCACCCCTCCACTTT. Translation gives CASSQGQGVNSPLHF.

This clonotype was counted a few times. V and J are TRBV20-1 and TRBJ2-1; D unresolved. Germline assignment: CDR1 DFQATT and CDR2 SNEGSKA (reference sequence). Trimming took off 5 bases at V and 10 bases at J, with 33 bases between the two ends. CDR3 length equals 18 residues. CDR3 sequence: CSAHPLGLASRRPKEQFF. CDR3 coding DNA: TGCAGTGCTCACCCGCTAGGCCTGGCTAGTCGGCGGCCGAAAGAGCAGTTCTTC.

This sequence joins TRBV11-2 and TRBJ1-3, with D tentatively TRBD1 (5 bases). Trimming took 6 bases from V and 0 from J, leaving 15 bases between them. CDR1 is SGHAT, CDR2 FQNNGV, per germline. CDR3 size: 16 residues. CDR3 sequence reads: CASRDNRLPSGNTIYF. The CDR3 DNA sequence: TGTGCCAGCAGAGACAACAGGTTGCCCTCTGGAAACACCATATATTTT.